The 2 T cell receptor beta chains reported below all come from one sample, sequenced in a study of vaccination and CD4 T cells after COVID-19. Oncomine TCR Beta short-read sequencing was applied to DNA from cultured CD4+ T cells. TCRdb recomputed calls from the PCR reads with MiXCR, one row per CDR3 protein. The profile shows thousands of distinct CDR3 sequences, around 40% of them singletons. Treatment noted: approximately 11-day PBMC culture with coronavirus spike peptide pools or control peptides (ViraFEST assay). Their antigens are not known. The sequenced sample was CD4+ T cells from blood, cultured in vitro. These receptors were obtained from a human donor who had recovered from COVID-19.

The rearrangement uses TRBV18 and TRBJ1-2; 7 nucleotides agree with TRBD1. Germline V gene data show CDR1 as KGHSH and CDR2 as LQKENI. There are 16 residues in the CDR3. V was clipped by 5 bases and J by 2 bases; unmatched bases: 11. The CDR3 sequence: CASSSQTDRTNYGYTF. CDR3 nucleotide sequence: TGTGCCAGCTCATCACAAACGGACAGGACAAACTATGGCTACACCTTC.

This clonotype was recorded once. The chain combines TRBV5-8 with TRBJ1-2; the D is unclear. V lost 4 bases, J lost 10 bases, and 14 bases lay in between. The CDR3 has 12 amino acids. The germline V gene has CDR1 SGHTS and CDR2 YDEGEE. CDR3 in amino acids: CASSRRERDYTF. The CDR3 DNA sequence: TGTGCCAGCAGCCGACGGGAGCGCGACTACACCTTC.